This T cell receptor beta chain was found in a study of lymphopenia after photon versus proton radiotherapy (dated by TCRdb to between 2018 and 2020). For the wider study: In patients with gastrointestinal tumors who developed high-grade lymphopenia, the study compared the immunological effects of photon radiation therapy with those of proton radiation therapy. The cohort comprised approximately 21 patients with gastrointestinal tumors who received either photon or proton therapy and then developed lymphopenia. The goal of the study was to characterize the differences between the two radiation modalities in how they affect the immune system. The research as a whole found: After the lymphocyte count nadir, repertoires from photon-treated patients showed oligoclonal expansion, particularly of CD8+ Temra cells, and this expansion drove the decline in diversity. Across the cohort, among patients who died, a greater drop in TCR diversity after the nadir was inversely correlated with overall survival time. During treatment, patients who received photon therapy lost naive T cells and TCR diversity and gained effector/memory populations, whereas patients who received proton therapy remained relatively stable. The survival association was examined only in patients who died, and the authors described better survival with proton therapy as a possibility, not as a demonstrated result.

Library method: the immunoSEQ multiplex PCR assay. Deep sequencing of rearranged TCR beta loci, alongside multiparametric flow cytometry, was used to profile T cell repertoires. TCRdb's version of the immuneACCESS table is confined to in-frame rearrangements and falls short of the full clone set. An unresolved V gene accounts for under half of the shortfall where checked; the remainder is of unknown origin. Counted in this sample were tens of thousands of clones; 80% to 95% of them appeared once. The top ten clonotypes cover 13% to 15% of the sample. Concerning this clone itself: Its antigen remains undetermined. Within one base of it there is no much larger clone, and no base qualities were kept.

V drops 1 base and J drops 2 bases, leaving 17 bases in between. The germline V gene supplies CDR1 SGHTA and CDR2 FQGNSA. Counted from cysteine to phenylalanine, this CDR3 has 17 amino acids. Only CDR3 DNA remains: 51 bases, in frame from the first base. The sample here was peripheral blood, taken from a patient treated with photon-based radiotherapy. This clonotype was sampled from a man aged 55 to 70 with cholangiocarcinoma. The chain joins TRBV7-2 to TRBJ1-2, with the D segment identity uncertain. The CDR3 region has the sequence CASSLENRRGRNYGYTF. The nucleotide sequence reads TGTGCCAGCAGCTTAGAGAACCGGAGAGGGAGAAACTATGGCTACACCTTC.